The rows below give T cell receptor beta chains drawn from one sample of a study of T cell repertoires in cytomegalovirus infection. TCRdb independently ran MiXCR on the reads; one entry per CDR3 protein. The data show some 400,000 distinct CDR3 sequences, 15% to 20% seen once. Sequencing was performed on PBMCs. The origin of the receptors is a human donor in good health (CMV status not recorded). Some clones in this sample may be carry-over from other donors' samples. The CDR3 runs from the conserved cysteine through the conserved F or W. Each record gives: clone size, CDR3 length, D gene, J gene, V gene, CDR3 protein, CDR3 DNA. The D gene is left open where the match is weak. Rows give clone size only sometimes, using once, few, many, or a class for an expanded clone.

size: few
length: 14
D: TRBD1
J: TRBJ1-2
V: TRBV19
CDR3: CASSERTGYYGYTF
DNA: TGTGCCAGTAGTGAAAGGACAGGGTACTATGGCTACACCTTC

size: many
length: 13
D: NA
J: TRBJ2-5
V: TRBV7-8
CDR3: CASSFQQHETQYF
DNA: TGTGCCAGCAGCTTCCAGCAACACGAGACCCAGTACTTC

size: NA
length: 14
D: NA
J: TRBJ2-3
V: TRBV7-9
CDR3: CASSSLASTDTQYF
DNA: TGTGCCAGCAGCTCGCTAGCGAGCACAGATACGCAGTATTTT

size: many
length: 16
D: TRBD1
J: TRBJ1-5
V: TRBV4-2
CDR3: CASSHVGQGGSQPQHF
DNA: TGTGCCAGCAGCCATGTGGGACAGGGAGGCAGCCAGCCCCAGCATTTT

size: few
length: 14
D: NA
J: TRBJ1-4
V: TRBV6-1
CDR3: CASRPGTPTFQLFF
DNA: TGTGCCAGCAGGCCGGGGACACCAACATTCCAGCTGTTTTTT

size: NA
length: 15
D: TRBD1
J: TRBJ1-1
V: TRBV6-2/TRBV6-3
CDR3: CASSYSKLGQAEAFF
DNA: TGTGCCAGCAGTTACTCAAAACTTGGACAGGCTGAAGCTTTCTTT

size: NA
length: 17
D: TRBD1
J: TRBJ2-5
V: TRBV7-9
CDR3: CASSSGSTGHGVETQYF
DNA: TGTGCCAGCAGCTCCGGATCGACAGGGCACGGGGTAGAGACCCAGTACTTC

size: NA
length: 14
D: NA
J: TRBJ2-1
V: TRBV7-6
CDR3: CASSFGFLGGEQFF
DNA: TGTGCCAGCAGCTTCGGGTTTCTTGGCGGTGAGCAGTTCTTC

size: few
length: 14
D: TRBD1
J: TRBJ2-7
V: TRBV2
CDR3: CASSGTGPLYEQYF
DNA: TGTGCCAGCAGCGGGACAGGGCCTCTCTACGAGCAGTACTTC

size: few
length: 12
D: NA
J: TRBJ2-1
V: TRBV7-9
CDR3: CASSSWQAEWFF
DNA: TGTGCCAGCAGCTCCTGGCAGGCCGAATGGTTCTTC

size: few
length: 14
D: NA
J: TRBJ2-1
V: TRBV11-3
CDR3: CASSRMGGYNEQFF
DNA: TGTGCCAGCAGCCGCATGGGGGGATACAATGAGCAGTTCTTC

size: NA
length: 17
D: TRBD2
J: TRBJ2-5
V: TRBV12-3/TRBV12-4
CDR3: CASSSPGGVQWGETQYF
DNA: TGTGCCAGCAGTTCGCCGGGGGGGGTCCAGTGGGGAGAGACCCAGTACTTC

size: NA
length: 14
D: NA
J: TRBJ1-2
V: TRBV19
CDR3: CASSQGTRGYGYTF
DNA: TGTGCCAGTAGTCAAGGGACCCGTGGCTATGGCTACACCTTC

size: NA
length: 12
D: NA
J: TRBJ2-5
V: TRBV5-5
CDR3: CASSWTKETQYF
DNA: TGTGCCAGCAGCTGGACCAAAGAGACCCAGTACTTC

size: few
length: 20
D: TRBD2
J: TRBJ2-5
V: TRBV3-1
CDR3: CASSHELGTGLAALRETQYF
DNA: TGTGCCAGCAGCCATGAACTCGGGACGGGACTAGCGGCCCTGCGAGAGACCCAGTACTTC

size: many
length: 15
D: NA
J: TRBJ2-5
V: TRBV7-7
CDR3: CASSPQGGLQETQYF
DNA: TGTGCCAGCAGCCCCCAGGGAGGACTTCAAGAGACCCAGTACTTC

size: NA
length: 13
D: NA
J: TRBJ1-5
V: TRBV7-2
CDR3: CASSMDVAQPQHF
DNA: TGTGCCAGCAGCATGGATGTGGCTCAGCCCCAGCATTTT

size: NA
length: 16
D: NA
J: TRBJ2-5
V: TRBV4-3
CDR3: CASSQGLLRVGETQYF
DNA: TGCGCCAGCAGCCAGGGTCTCCTCAGGGTAGGAGAGACCCAGTACTTC

size: many
length: 12
D: NA
J: TRBJ1-2
V: TRBV2
CDR3: CASSELGYGYTF
DNA: TGTGCCAGCAGTGAACTCGGATATGGCTACACCTTC

size: many
length: 13
D: NA
J: TRBJ2-1
V: TRBV7-2
CDR3: CASRTGSYNEQFF
DNA: TGTGCCAGCCGCACCGGCTCCTACAATGAGCAGTTCTTC

size: many
length: 14
D: TRBD1
J: TRBJ2-3
V: TRBV7-6
CDR3: CASSQGAGTDTQYF
DNA: TGTGCCAGCAGCCAGGGGGCGGGCACAGATACGCAGTATTTT

size: NA
length: 15
D: TRBD1
J: TRBJ1-1
V: TRBV14
CDR3: CASRLRQGADTEAFF
DNA: TGTGCCAGCAGGCTTCGACAGGGGGCTGACACTGAAGCTTTCTTT

size: many
length: 14
D: NA
J: TRBJ1-2
V: TRBV28
CDR3: CASSDIRDTYGYTF
DNA: TGTGCCAGCAGTGACATCAGGGACACCTATGGCTACACCTTC

size: many
length: 15
D: TRBD1
J: TRBJ2-7
V: TRBV6-1
CDR3: CASSRYYRGSYEQYF
DNA: TGTGCCAGCAGTCGCTATTACAGGGGATCCTACGAGCAGTACTTC

size: NA
length: 14
D: NA
J: TRBJ1-1
V: TRBV29-1
CDR3: CSVEVPTMNTEAFF
DNA: TGCAGCGTTGAAGTCCCAACTATGAACACTGAAGCTTTCTTT

size: few
length: 15
D: NA
J: TRBJ2-1
V: TRBV11-2
CDR3: CASSPRRRGYNEQFF
DNA: TGTGCCAGCAGCCCCCGACGGAGGGGTTACAATGAGCAGTTCTTC

size: NA
length: 14
D: NA
J: TRBJ1-1
V: TRBV20-1
CDR3: CSARDQGLNTEAFF
DNA: TGCAGTGCTAGAGATCAGGGGCTGAACACTGAAGCTTTCTTT

size: NA
length: 16
D: NA
J: TRBJ2-1
V: TRBV7-8
CDR3: CASSPFTRDSYNEQFF
DNA: TGTGCCAGCAGCCCCTTTACCCGAGACTCCTACAATGAGCAGTTCTTC

size: few
length: 18
D: NA
J: TRBJ1-6
V: TRBV27
CDR3: CASSIAQSAGAWNSPLHF
DNA: TGTGCCAGCAGTATTGCCCAGTCTGCGGGGGCATGGAATTCACCCCTCCACTTT

size: many
length: 19
D: TRBD2
J: TRBJ2-7
V: TRBV7-8
CDR3: CASSLMGASGRRVDYEQYF
DNA: TGTGCCAGCAGCTTAATGGGTGCTAGCGGGAGAAGAGTAGACTACGAGCAGTACTTC

size: few
length: 15
D: TRBD1
J: TRBJ2-4
V: TRBV12-3/TRBV12-4
CDR3: CASSYGTGVTNIQYF
DNA: TGTGCCAGCAGCTACGGGACAGGGGTGACAAACATTCAGTACTTC

size: many
length: 15
D: NA
J: TRBJ2-3
V: TRBV7-2
CDR3: CASTSALHFTDTQYF
DNA: TGTGCCAGCACCTCAGCTCTACATTTCACAGATACGCAGTATTTT

size: many
length: 13
D: NA
J: TRBJ2-5
V: TRBV6-1
CDR3: CASSEGIQETQYF
DNA: TGTGCCAGCAGCGAGGGGATACAAGAGACCCAGTACTTC

size: few
length: 12
D: NA
J: TRBJ1-6
V: TRBV2
CDR3: CASSVVGSPLHF
DNA: TGTGCCAGCAGTGTGGTGGGCTCACCCCTCCACTTT

size: few
length: 14
D: NA
J: TRBJ1-6
V: TRBV5-1
CDR3: CASSWESSNSPLHF
DNA: TGCGCCAGCAGCTGGGAGTCCTCTAATTCACCCCTCCACTTT

size: NA
length: 14
D: NA
J: TRBJ1-1
V: TRBV4-1
CDR3: CASSQDGIWVQAFF
DNA: TGCGCCAGCAGCCAAGATGGTATTTGGGTGCAAGCTTTCTTT

size: few
length: 16
D: TRBD1
J: TRBJ2-1
V: TRBV5-6
CDR3: CASSYDRGAVYNEQFF
DNA: TGTGCCAGCAGCTACGACAGGGGTGCCGTTTACAATGAGCAGTTCTTC

size: few
length: 13
D: NA
J: TRBJ2-3
V: TRBV28
CDR3: CASSRGLRDTQYF
DNA: TGTGCCAGCAGCCGGGGGCTCAGAGATACGCAGTATTTT

size: many
length: 15
D: TRBD2
J: TRBJ2-1
V: TRBV7-2
CDR3: CASSPPRGRANEQFF
DNA: TGTGCCAGCAGCCCCCCCCGCGGGAGGGCAAATGAGCAGTTCTTC

size: many
length: 15
D: NA
J: TRBJ2-3
V: TRBV7-2
CDR3: CASSSQTGRTDTQYF
DNA: TGTGCCAGCAGTTCCCAGACAGGAAGGACAGATACGCAGTATTTT

size: many
length: 19
D: TRBD1
J: TRBJ1-6
V: TRBV11-2
CDR3: CASSLPDTTKQGAGSPLHF
DNA: TGTGCCAGCAGCTTACCAGACACCACCAAACAGGGGGCTGGATCACCCCTCCACTTT

size: NA
length: 13
D: NA
J: TRBJ2-7
V: TRBV5-6
CDR3: CASTPSRVYEQYF
DNA: TGTGCCAGCACCCCAAGCAGGGTCTACGAGCAGTACTTC

size: NA
length: 14
D: TRBD1
J: TRBJ1-2
V: TRBV18
CDR3: CASSSDRGNYGYTF
DNA: TGTGCCAGCTCATCGGACAGGGGTAACTATGGCTACACCTTC

size: once
length: 14
D: NA
J: TRBJ2-1
V: TRBV7-9
CDR3: CASSLRFGGDEQFF
DNA: TGTGCCAGCAGCTTACGGTTCGGAGGAGATGAGCAGTTCTTC

size: NA
length: 14
D: NA
J: TRBJ2-7
V: TRBV7-9
CDR3: CASSFEGEDYEQYF
DNA: TGTGCCAGCAGCTTCGAGGGAGAGGACTACGAGCAGTACTTC

size: few
length: 15
D: NA
J: TRBJ1-1
V: TRBV28
CDR3: CASSRWAERNTEAFF
DNA: TGTGCCAGCAGCCGTTGGGCAGAGAGGAACACTGAAGCTTTCTTT

size: many
length: 13
D: NA
J: TRBJ2-5
V: TRBV7-2
CDR3: CASSRGTKETQYF
DNA: TGTGCCAGCAGCCGAGGGACGAAAGAGACCCAGTACTTC

size: few
length: 14
D: TRBD1
J: TRBJ1-2
V: TRBV6-2/TRBV6-3
CDR3: CASSITGVNYGYTF
DNA: TGTGCCAGCAGTATTACAGGGGTGAACTATGGCTACACCTTC

size: few
length: 14
D: NA
J: TRBJ2-5
V: TRBV18
CDR3: CASSPLARQETQYF
DNA: TGTGCCAGCTCACCACTCGCCAGACAAGAGACCCAGTACTTC

size: NA
length: 14
D: NA
J: TRBJ2-1
V: TRBV2
CDR3: CASSGRWVRAKQFF
DNA: TGTGCCAGCAGTGGTCGGTGGGTCCGGGCCAAACAGTTCTTC

size: NA
length: 15
D: TRBD2
J: TRBJ2-5
V: TRBV20-1
CDR3: CSAKGLAGHQETQYF
DNA: TGCAGTGCTAAGGGACTAGCGGGACACCAAGAGACCCAGTACTTC

size: NA
length: 14
D: NA
J: TRBJ1-6
V: TRBV12-3/TRBV12-4
CDR3: CASSFGSVGSPLHF
DNA: TGTGCCAGCAGTTTCGGGTCCGTCGGATCACCCCTCCACTTT

size: NA
length: 12
D: NA
J: TRBJ2-7
V: TRBV6-2/TRBV6-3
CDR3: CASRSGVREQYF
DNA: TGTGCCAGCAGGTCGGGAGTCCGCGAGCAGTACTTC

size: few
length: 15
D: NA
J: TRBJ1-6
V: TRBV7-2
CDR3: CASSLRTVYNSPLHF
DNA: TGTGCCAGCTCCCTGCGGACCGTGTATAATTCACCCCTCCACTTT

size: few
length: 14
D: NA
J: TRBJ2-7
V: TRBV27
CDR3: CASSLGGVRNEQYF
DNA: TGTGCCAGCAGTTTAGGAGGTGTTAGGAACGAGCAGTACTTC

size: NA
length: 18
D: NA
J: TRBJ2-5
V: TRBV12-5
CDR3: CASGFVRGTGRGRETQYF
DNA: TGTGCTAGTGGTTTTGTACGCGGGACGGGACGAGGGAGAGAGACCCAGTACTTC

size: NA
length: 14
D: NA
J: TRBJ2-7
V: TRBV20-1
CDR3: CSAGRAGRAHEQYF
DNA: TGCAGTGCTGGTAGGGCAGGCCGGGCCCACGAGCAGTACTTC

size: many
length: 14
D: TRBD1
J: TRBJ2-7
V: TRBV7-2
CDR3: CASSLRDRPYEQYF
DNA: TGTGCCAGCAGCTTAAGGGACAGACCCTACGAGCAGTACTTC

size: many
length: 15
D: TRBD1
J: TRBJ2-1
V: TRBV7-8
CDR3: CASSLKGGPYNEQFF
DNA: TGTGCCAGCAGCCTAAAAGGGGGCCCTTACAATGAGCAGTTCTTC